This T cell receptor (beta chain) was obtained from a study of cytomegalovirus exposure and HLA in healthy donors (dated by TCRdb to 2016 to 2017). A note on the overall study: According to an earlier analysis of a few hundred of the donors, some 180 million T cells yielded 95 million to 140 million unique TCR beta sequences and around 300 Gb of sequence data. Among roughly 400 genotyped donors of the cohort, an average of around 220,000 unique TCR beta nucleotide sequences was sequenced per donor, of which roughly 17% were non-productive. The number of donors typed differed by locus, with about 629-630 for A, B, C, DRB1 and DQB1, around 500 for DQA1, 600 to 610 for DPA1, and approximately 470 for DPB1. Rather than drawing on any new phenotypic data, the later analysis identified candidate immune exposures from TCR beta sequences and the way those sequences occurred across donors. HLA typing covered class I and class II loci at four-digit resolution. In a later analysis, previously published TCR beta repertoires from 550 to 700 donors were re-analyzed and high-resolution HLA genotyping was added so that TCR occurrence patterns could be studied. About 320 gigabases of sequencing data and tens of millions of unique TCR sequences were included in an early release covering over 600 HLA-typed donors. Besides the first cohort of hundreds of subjects, a separate validation cohort made up of 120 or so different subjects was used. Because of strong linkage in the cohort, a few DR-DQ haplotypes were treated as single units for association and clustering. Genome-wide SNP genotypes for about 55% of the roughly 670 donors were used in a later genetic analysis, which treated that subset as a discovery cohort. An earlier analysis of around 580 of the donors used high-throughput TCR beta sequencing to judge whether each TCR beta V gene segment behaved as functional or pseudogenic. The study aimed to test whether signatures of past pathogen exposure could be identified by cataloging public T cell receptors. To predict cytomegalovirus infection status, the study combined high-throughput TCR immunosequencing, statistical association of individual TCRs with disease status, and machine learning. The study profiled the T cell repertoires of 666 subjects by immunosequencing and related them to cytomegalovirus serostatus. Among the roughly 370 genotyped donors, about 83% belonged to the genetic ancestry cluster associated with self-reported Caucasian donors. Alongside the repertoire data, information on donor age, sex, ethnicity and CMV serostatus was compiled. All discovery cohort repertoires had been generated on a single sequencing platform.

The cohort comprised under 700 healthy bone marrow donors. All cohort members were sampled while nominally healthy, although unrecorded immune exposures were likely present. The donor tested CMV seropositive and was one of the 289 seropositive cohort members. Every donor gave a peripheral blood sample, and the peripheral blood mononuclear cells from that sample were used for TCR beta sequencing. Genomic DNA extraction from the blood cell samples was performed with the Qiagen DNeasy Blood Extraction Kit. With respect to this clone: Its antigen remains undetermined. The input lacks base qualities; no much larger clone sits a single base away.

Study-wide conclusions, independent of this receptor: When HLA alleles, especially DR and DQ, strongly co-occurred, attributing TCR associations to individual alleles was difficult. The presence/absence analyses assumed that sequencing depth was roughly uniform across donors, and that assumption may not be true. Correlated functional status among segregating V segments might be attributable to linkage disequilibrium, but an unknown experimental factor could not be ruled out. Most CMV-associated TCR beta chains appeared to be HLA-restricted in a later analysis, and the HLA associations seemed to be driven largely by CMV exposure. CMV serostatus was the only immune exposure information available for the cohort. According to a later analysis, TCR association rates differed among HLA loci, with DRB1 alleles showing the most associated TCRs and HLA-C alleles showing the fewest. A further reported finding was that TCR beta sequences accurately predicted the HLA-A and HLA-B alleles for most subjects in the first cohort. A later genetic analysis associated a missense DCLRE1C variant with V-gene and J-gene trimming of TCR beta chains, and an independent cohort replicated the association. A later analysis reported that several top co-occurrence clusters appeared linked to parvovirus B19, influenza, CMV and Epstein-Barr virus. Some IMGT-functional V segments, including TRBV6-2 and TRBV6-3, could not be told apart with the 87-base-pair reads, so those segments were excluded. According to a later genetic analysis, donors in an Asian-associated ancestry cluster had fewer N-insertions in productive TCRs than the approximately 650-donor mean. A later analysis found that HLA-associated TCR beta chains were more clonally expanded and had lower generation probabilities than equally common non-associated chains. In this cohort, only TCR beta chains were sequenced, and detectable features were limited by the absence of alpha or paired-chain data. A cluster of highly shared sequence variants was judged likely to represent a technical artifact of the sequencing pipeline. Specific HLA alleles were associated with around 18,000 TCR beta sequences at a false discovery rate of 0.05 in a later analysis. Because counts were too low, seventeen rarely observed V segments, including chromosome 9 orphons, were left out of the earlier analysis of 587 of the donors. HLA typing was unavailable for some donors at each locus, so association tests used only the typed subset. The classifier was reported to diagnose cytomegalovirus status with high specificity and sensitivity in both the original cohort and the validation cohort. The authors suggested that the approach could potentially be extended to other disease states and immunological phenotypes. Across donors, most TCR sequences were observed very rarely, whereas some public TCRs were present in many individuals. An earlier analysis of some 560 of the donors showed that most TCR beta V segments appeared in productive rearrangements either about 90% or about 30% of the time, which broadly matched IMGT annotations. The study gave a list of around 170 TCR beta chains associated with cytomegalovirus. A few of the identified cytomegalovirus-associated TCR beta chains were confirmed in vitro to be specific for cytomegalovirus antigens.

The germline V gene (reference sequence) sets CDR1 to PRHDT and CDR2 to FYEKMQ. Trimming leaves V shorter by 3 bases and J shorter by 6 bases, with the junction holding 8 bases beyond the gene matches. Inclusive of the bounding cysteine and phenylalanine, the CDR3 is 15 residues long. The CDR3 DNA has 45 bases and is translated from base 1. Library construction relied on the immunoSEQ multiplex PCR assay. The multiplex PCR relied on a mix of 60 forward primers for TCR Vbeta segments and 13 reverse primers for TCR Jbeta segments. A multiplex PCR assay on genomic DNA amplified the CDR3 region of rearranged TCR beta genes. The amplified TCR beta libraries were sequenced on the Illumina HiSeq System as 87-base-pair reads. The authors' analysis ran thus. Across the 600 to 700 repertoires, a later analysis counted some 80 million unique TCR beta chains, approximately 12 million of which were shared by at least two donors. Raw reads were error-corrected and collapsed into unique sequences with a nearest-neighbor algorithm that merged closely related sequences to remove PCR and sequencing errors. Alignment of CDR3 sequences to IMGT reference sequences was used to assign V, D and J gene segments. Each retained sequence needed at least a six-nucleotide match to both a V gene segment and a J gene segment. Rearrangements were called productive when the CDR3 lacked stop codons and stayed in frame with V and J; all others were non-productive. CDR3 was defined according to IMGT convention as the region running from the second conserved V-encoded cysteine to the conserved J-encoded phenylalanine. The earlier analysis of more than 450 of the donors excluded sequences that lacked an unambiguous match to a single V gene segment. An earlier analysis of several hundred of the donors called V segments functional above 56.7% productive rearrangements and segregating when the between-donor standard deviation exceeded 5%. A statistical classification framework was built for diagnosing cytomegalovirus status from the catalog of TCR beta chain sequences. V and J gene assignment, in a later analysis, came from comparing TCR nucleotide sequences with IMGT/GENE-DB human TR gene sequences. The TCRdist pipeline was used in a later analysis to assign CDR3 sequences and most-parsimonious VDJ recombination scenarios. A later analysis defined each TCR beta chain by its CDR3 amino acid sequence plus V-gene family, and excluded reads lacking a unique V-gene family. As a way to deal with suspected cross-contamination and a sequencing artifact, a later analysis dropped 592 nucleotide sequences that were highly shared and had low generation probability. A later analysis calculated a clonal expansion index for each public chain from normalized within-repertoire ranks of inferred template counts. In a later analysis, generation probabilities were computed using a VDJ recombination model fitted to out-of-frame rearrangements, and the results were checked against IGoR. In a later analysis, hypergeometric tests were used to score TCR-TCR, TCR-HLA and TCR-CMV co-occurrence, with a repertoire-size bias correction applied to TCR pairs. A later analysis estimated false discovery rates by permuting HLA or CMV assignments 20 times. In a later analysis, co-occurring TCRs were grouped using DBSCAN, with TCRdist sequence similarity added in when clustering inside HLA-allele-positive subsets. Co-occurrence clustering excluded repertoires with fewer than 30,000 or more than 120,000 public chains, plus five with anomalous nucleotide sharing. The clones in this table, taken by TCRdb from immuneACCESS, are in-frame only. Not every clone is retained; where verified, under half of the shortfall comes from an unresolved V gene, and the cause of the rest is unknown. V and J calls and clone size follow that table, whereas D and trimming were derived from the DNA. This sample comprises about 69,000 clones, roughly 74% of them detected only once. 11% of the sample goes to the ten largest clones.

Recombination linked TRBV13 to TRBJ1-5; 7 of the junction bases match TRBD1. This TCR was recovered from a woman between 55 and 75 years old in good health and CMV-seropositive. Material for sequencing was PBMCs. This receptor carries the CDR3 CASSFGRGGGQPQHF. The nucleotides are TGTGCCAGCAGCTTCGGGCGAGGGGGCGGTCAGCCCCAGCATTTT.